Shown below are 21 T cell receptor beta chains from a single sample sequenced in a study. TCRdb passed the RT-PCR reads through MiXCR, listing each CDR3 protein once. The data hold around 700,000 distinct CDR3 sequences, with over 12% observed a single time. The sequencing sample was made of memory CD4+ T cells from blood. The origin of the receptors is a female donor in good health, serving as a healthy control.

There are many counts of this clonotype. The J gene is TRBJ1-4, the V gene TRBV28; possibly TRBD1 for D (6 bases). Per germline, CDR1 MDHEN and CDR2 SYDVKM. Trimming removed 11 bases from V and 4 bases from J, with 14 bases in between. The CDR3 has 13 residues. This CDR3 is CAGKDRFNEKLFF. The CDR3 DNA reads as TGTGCCGGGAAAGACAGGTTTAATGAAAAACTGTTTTTT.

The rearrangement joins TRBV7-9 to TRBJ2-1, with 11 bases lining up with TRBD2. This CDR3 region has 17 residues. Losses at the gene ends were 1 base for V and 3 bases for J; bases not matched to a gene: 5. Germline V gene lookup returns CDR1 SEHNR and CDR2 FQNEAQ (reference sequence). CDR3 bases: TGTGCCAGCAGCTTAGATTTCCTAGCGGGAGGCTACAATGAGCAGTTCTTC. It translates to CASSLDFLAGGYNEQFF.

This clonotype was counted at least ten times. CDR3 residues: CSAPRGKFTGELFF. The CDR3 nucleotides read TGCAGTGCCCCGCGGGGGAAGTTTACCGGGGAGCTGTTTTTT. This rearrangement joins TRBV20-1 to TRBJ2-2, with 7 bases identical to TRBD2. V lost 6 bases and J lost 5; bases outside the gene matches: 9. The CDR3 is 14 residues long. The germline V gene has CDR1 DFQATT and CDR2 SNEGSKA (reference sequence).

In its sample, this clonotype was seen many times. This rearrangement joins TRBV18 to TRBJ2-1; TRBD2 aligns across 9 bases. Trimming removed 3 bases from V and 6 bases from J; junction bases left unmatched: 12. The CDR3 extends over 17 amino acids. Germline CDR1 and CDR2: KGHSH and LQKENI. CDR3 DNA: TGTGCCAGCTCACCCGCTATAGAAGCGGGGGGTTCCAATGAGCAGTTCTTC. Translated, it gives CASSPAIEAGGSNEQFF.

This clonotype appeared a few times. V is TRBV20-1 and J is TRBJ1-1, with unresolved D. Trimming pared 0 bases from V and 1 base from J, leaving 12 bases between. Germline-derived CDR1 and CDR2 are DFQATT and SNEGSKA (reference sequence). The CDR3 consists of 15 residues. CDR3 residues: CSARDNRTPNTEAFF. For the CDR3, the DNA is TGCAGTGCTAGAGATAATCGCACACCGAACACTGAAGCTTTCTTT.

This clonotype has only a few counts. CDR3 amino acids: CASNPRGGIVGNEQFF. The CDR3 DNA reads as TGTGCCAGCAACCCACGGGGAGGGATCGTGGGCAATGAGCAGTTCTTC. This chain links TRBV7-9 with TRBJ2-1; 7 bases map to TRBD2. This CDR3 is built from 16 residues. Per the germline V gene, CDR1 is SEHNR and CDR2 is FQNEAQ (reference sequence). The junction had 15 bases not matched to a gene; V was cut back by 7 bases and J by 6 bases.

V is TRBV7-2 and J is TRBJ1-2; 9 bases map to TRBD1. From germline, CDR1 is SGHTA and CDR2 FQGNSA. Trimming cost V 5 bases and J 7 bases; bases outside gene matches: 8. CDR3 length: 14 residues. CDR3 sequence: CASSPRTGEGGYTF. CDR3 DNA sequence: TGTGCCAGCAGCCCCCGGACAGGGGAAGGTGGCTACACCTTC. The full variable domain, its missing parts supplied by reference TRBV7-2 and TRBJ1-2, is GAGVSQSPSNKVTEKGKDVELRCDPISGHTALYWYRQSLGQGLEFLIYFQGNSAPDKSGLPSDRFSAERTGGSVSTLTIQRTQQEDSAVYLCASSPRTGEGGYTFGSGTRLTVV.

The gene calls are TRBV5-6 and TRBJ1-1, with D possibly TRBD1 on 5 matching bases. V lost 0 bases to trimming and J lost 0 bases, with 12 bases between them. The CDR3 consists of 16 residues. The germline CDR1 and CDR2 sequences are SGHDT and YYEEEE. The CDR3 loop is CASSLATGGMNTEAFF. The CDR3 DNA reads as TGTGCCAGCAGCTTGGCAACCGGGGGGATGAACACTGAAGCTTTCTTT.

This chain connects TRBV18 to TRBJ2-2; D unclear. Trimming removed 4 bases at V and 0 bases at J, with 15 bases between. CDR3 length: 17 residues. Germline V gene sequence: CDR1 KGHSH, CDR2 LQKENI. Written as DNA, the CDR3 is TGTGCCAGCTCACTCGATCAGCTAATGGCGAACACCGGGGAGCTGTTTTTT. Protein sequence: CASSLDQLMANTGELFF.

This clonotype appeared a few times. The rearrangement links TRBV7-6 to TRBJ2-1; 8 bases are a match to TRBD1. After removal of 5 bases from V and 7 bases from J, the junction contained 4 bases not matched to a gene. CDR3 length equals 13 residues. Per germline, CDR1 SGHVS and CDR2 FNYEAQ. CDR3 in amino acids: CASSARQGNEQFF. As DNA, the CDR3 is TGTGCCAGCAGCGCACGACAGGGGAATGAGCAGTTCTTC. The variable domain in full, with the rest retrieved from reference TRBV7-6 and TRBJ2-1, is GAGVSQSPRYKVTKRGQDVALRCDPISGHVSLYWYRQALGQGPEFLTYFNYEAQQDKSGLPNDRFSAERPEGSISTLTIQRTEQRDSAMYRCASSARQGNEQFFGPGTRLTVL.

In this sample, this clonotype turned up many times. In DNA, the CDR3 is TGCAGCACCCGGACAGGGGATAACTATGGCTACACCTTC. It codes for CSTRTGDNYGYTF. This sequence joins TRBV29-1 and TRBJ1-2; 9 bases line up with TRBD1. V was pared by 8 bases and J by 1 base, with 5 bases of the junction left unmatched. Germline V gene sequence: CDR1 SQVTM, CDR2 ANQGSEA. The CDR3 runs to 13 residues. The full variable domain, rest sourced from reference TRBV29-1 and TRBJ1-2, is SAVISQKPSRDICQRGTSLTIQCQVDSQVTMMFWYRQQPGQSLTLIATANQGSEATYESGFVIDKFPISRPNLTFSTLTVSNMSPEDSSIYLCSTRTGDNYGYTFGSGTRLTVV.

This clonotype was seen only a few times. The CDR3 sequence is CASSVQVSYEQYF. The CDR3 DNA reads as TGTGCCAGCAGCGTGCAGGTTTCCTACGAGCAGTACTTC. The V call is TRBV5-5, the J call TRBJ2-7; D is uncertain. This CDR3 is 13 amino acids long. Germline V gene lookup returns CDR1 SGHKS and CDR2 YYEKEE (reference sequence). With 4 bases removed from V and 1 base from J, the gap between germline ends came to 9 bases.

The sample holds a few counts of this clonotype. This sequence joins TRBV5-1 and TRBJ1-3, with D possibly being TRBD1 (5 bases). The CDR3 length is 16 residues. V was trimmed by 1 base and J by 0 bases, leaving 11 bases between them. Germline assignment: CDR1 SGHRS and CDR2 YFSETQ. The CDR3 nucleotides are TGCGCCAGCAGCTTGACCGGGGCCTACTCTGGAAACACCATATATTTT. Translating gives CASSLTGAYSGNTIYF.

The rearrangement links TRBV6-5 to TRBJ1-5; maybe TRBD1 (5 bases). The CDR3 has 13 residues. Trimming stripped 6 bases from V and 5 bases from J, with 11 bases between. The germline gives CDR1 MNHEY, CDR2 SVGAGI. DNA of the CDR3: TGTGCCAGCAGCCTGACAGTGGATCAGCCCCAGCATTTT. Protein: CASSLTVDQPQHF.

This clonotype was recorded at least ten times. The chain combines TRBV18 with TRBJ2-3; no clear D. The CDR3 consists of 12 residues. Deletions cut 3 bases from V and 3 bases from J, with 4 bases between. Germline CDR1 is KGHSH and CDR2 is LQKENI. CDR3 DNA sequence: TGTGCCAGCTCACCGGGGACAGATACGCAGTATTTT. Protein: CASSPGTDTQYF.

There are many counts of this clonotype. This sequence joins TRBV20-1 and TRBJ2-7; possibly TRBD1 for D (6 bases). Germline CDR1 reads DFQATT; CDR2 reads SNEGSKA (reference sequence). This CDR3 is built from 16 residues. V was pared by 8 bases and J by 4 bases, with 27 bases between. CDR3 sequence reads: CSTLTGQLVLWYEQYF. The CDR3 DNA reads TGCAGTACGTTAACAGGGCAATTGGTCCTGTGGTACGAGCAGTACTTC.

About this clonotype itself: As the CDR3 is not closed by the conserved phenylalanine or tryptophan, this likely results from a read error. V and J are TRBV10-3 and TRBJ2-1, with 9 bases matching TRBD2. Germline V lookup: CDR1 ENHRY, CDR2 SYGVKD. The CDR3 loop spans 13 amino acids. Trimming at V came to 8 bases and at J to 2 bases, leaving 1 base not matched to a gene. CDR3 in amino acids: CAISSGAYNEQFL. CDR3 in DNA: TGTGCCATCTCTAGCGGGGCCTACAATGAGCAGTTCTTA.

This clonotype was counted a few times. The chain couples TRBV7-9 to TRBJ2-7; maybe TRBD1 (5 bases). Trimming shortened V by 3 bases and J by 3 bases, and 15 bases separated the two germline ends. This CDR3 comprises 15 residues. CDR1 and CDR2 (germline): SEHNR, FQNEAQ (reference sequence). CDR3 DNA: TGTGCCAGCAGCTTGGGGCCCCCAACCTACTACGAGCAGTACTTC. Protein product: CASSLGPPTYYEQYF.

The J gene is TRBJ1-2, the V gene TRBV6-1; 12 nucleotides agree with TRBD1. The CDR3 is made up of 16 amino acids. J lost 8 bases, V lost 5 bases, and 12 bases had no gene match. Germline CDR1 MNHNS, CDR2 SASEGT. DNA for the CDR3: TGTGCCAGCAGTAGCCCTGGGGGACAGGGGGCTGGGGGCTACACCTTC. The encoded protein is CASSSPGGQGAGGYTF.

This clonotype was found a few times. V and J are TRBV7-3 and TRBJ2-7; D perhaps matches TRBD2 (6 bases). This CDR3 has 16 amino acids. V lost 1 base and J 0 bases, leaving 13 bases between the germline ends. Germline V gene lookup returns CDR1 SGHTA and CDR2 FQGTGA. The DNA of the CDR3 is TGTGCCAGCAGCTTAAATGGAGGGCAGCCCTCCTACGAGCAGTACTTC. The encoded protein is CASSLNGGQPSYEQYF.

The chain uses TRBV4-1 and TRBJ2-7; possibly TRBD1 for D (6 bases). V was pared by 4 bases and J by 0 bases, with 13 bases between. Germline CDR1 and CDR2: MGHRA and YSYEKL. The CDR3 is 15 residues long. Here the CDR3 reads CASSLGTQSSYEQYF. The CDR3 bases are TGCGCCAGCAGCCTCGGGACACAGAGCTCCTACGAGCAGTACTTC.